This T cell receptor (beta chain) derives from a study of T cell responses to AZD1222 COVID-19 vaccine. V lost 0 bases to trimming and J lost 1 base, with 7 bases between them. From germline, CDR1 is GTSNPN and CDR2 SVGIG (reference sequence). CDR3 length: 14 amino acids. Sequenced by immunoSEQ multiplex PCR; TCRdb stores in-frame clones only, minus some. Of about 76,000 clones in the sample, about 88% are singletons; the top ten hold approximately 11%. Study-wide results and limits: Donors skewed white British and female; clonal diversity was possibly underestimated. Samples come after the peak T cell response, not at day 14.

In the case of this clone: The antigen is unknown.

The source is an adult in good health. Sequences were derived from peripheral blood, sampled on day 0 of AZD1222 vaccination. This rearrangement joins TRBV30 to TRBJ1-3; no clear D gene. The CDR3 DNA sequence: TGTGCCTGGAGTGTACGTCGTTCTGGAAACACCATATATTTT. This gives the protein CAWSVRRSGNTIYF.